This TCR beta chain was recovered during a study of brain metastases from non-small cell lung cancer. Study outcomes and limitations: Metastases had sparse T cells but largely shared repertoires with primaries. In 60% to 70% of brain metastases, T-cell clones were expanded compared with matched primary tumors. T-cell infiltration was lower in brain metastases than primaries (P < 0.001).

Clones were sequenced by immunoSEQ multiplex PCR, and TCRdb holds only the in-frame ones, with some missing. The sample includes roughly 5,000 clones, around 80% of them seen just once. As regards this clone: Its antigen remains unidentified.

CDR1 is SNHLY and CDR2 is FYNNEI in the germline V gene. The CDR3 contains 15 residues. Trimming stripped 6 bases from V and 2 bases from J, with 16 bases between. This rearrangement joins TRBV2 to TRBJ2-5, with D possibly TRBD1 on 6 matching bases. Sequencing used primary lung tumor tissue. The clonotype was recovered from a donor at least 40 years old with non-small cell lung cancer. CDR3 loop: CASRKNGQLQETQYF. The CDR3 DNA follows: TGTGCCAGCAGGAAGAACGGACAGCTACAAGAGACCCAGTACTTC.